Presented here are 23 T cell receptor beta chains from one specimen sequenced in a study of blood T cell repertoires in COVID-19. TCRdb keeps only in-frame clones here, not all; method: immunoSEQ multiplex PCR. The data contain some 80,000 clones, roughly 84% of them singletons. Material: peripheral blood. The receptors stem from a human donor in a cohort sampled during active COVID-19.

This chain uses TRBV5-6 with TRBJ1-1, with 8 bases identical to TRBD1. V lost 4 bases, J lost 2 bases, and 4 bases stayed unmatched. Germline CDR1 SGHDT, CDR2 YYEEEE. This CDR3 has 14 amino acids. The CDR3 sequence: CASSTGQANTEAFF. The CDR3 region has the DNA TGTGCCAGCAGCACGGGACAGGCCAACACTGAAGCTTTCTTT.

The chain joins TRBV5-1 to TRBJ1-4; 7 bases match TRBD1. The CDR3 is 19 amino acids. V lost 3 bases and J lost 0; bases outside the gene matches: 14. Germline V lookup: CDR1 SGHRS, CDR2 YFSETQ. Written as DNA, the CDR3 is TGCGCCAGCAGCTCAAGACTACAGGGGAAAGGGGCAACTAATGAAAAACTGTTTTTT. Translating it yields CASSSRLQGKGATNEKLFF.

The rearrangement joins TRBV5-4 to TRBJ2-6, with no clear D. This CDR3 is 18 amino acids long. Between the trimmed V and J ends, which lost 0 bases and 0 bases, there was a span of 13 bases. Germline V gene lookup returns CDR1 SGHNT and CDR2 YYREEE (reference sequence). CDR3 in amino acids: CASSLGGQASSGANVLTF. DNA of the CDR3: TGTGCCAGCAGCTTGGGTGGGCAGGCGAGCTCTGGGGCCAACGTCCTGACTTTC. Complete variable domain (other parts from reference TRBV5-4 and TRBJ2-6): ETGVTQSPTHLIKTRGQQVTLRCSSQSGHNTVSWYQQALGQGPQFIFQYYREEENGRGNFPPRFSGLQFPNYSSELNVNALELDDSALYLCASSLGGQASSGANVLTFGAGSRLTVL.

The chain has TRBV2 and TRBJ1-1; D ambiguous. The germline V gene encodes CDR1 SNHLY and CDR2 FYNNEI. V lost 6 bases, J lost 6 bases, and 8 bases lay in between. The CDR3 is made up of 11 amino acids. The CDR3 here is CASSPRSEAFF. The DNA of the CDR3 is TGTGCCAGCAGCCCGCGATCTGAAGCTTTCTTT.

The rearrangement uses TRBV19 and TRBJ1-5; D ambiguous. V lost 5 bases and J 7 bases, leaving 21 bases between the germline ends. Germline V gene sequence: CDR1 LNHDA, CDR2 SQIVND (reference sequence). This CDR3 region has 16 residues. CDR3 region: CASSPPSSLGGQPQHF. The CDR3, as DNA: TGTGCCAGTAGTCCCCCCAGTTCGCTGGGAGGACAGCCCCAGCATTTT.

This clone was seen once. V usage is TRBV29-1 and J usage is TRBJ2-7, with TRBD2 as a possible D gene (5 bases). V lost 4 bases, J lost 4 bases, and 11 bases lay in between. Germline values: CDR1 SQVTM, CDR2 ANQGSEA. This CDR3 region has 12 residues. Here the CDR3 DNA reads TGCAGCGTTGTAACTAGTGTGTACGAGCAGTACTTC. This codes for CSVVTSVYEQYF.

The V call is TRBV7-2, the J call TRBJ1-5; tentative D call: TRBD1 (5 bases). The CDR3 spans 13 residues. V lost 2 bases and J 6 bases, leaving 8 bases between the germline ends. CDR1 is SGHTA and CDR2 is FQGNSA in the germline V gene. In DNA form, the CDR3 reads TGTGCCAGCAGCTTAAGAAGGGGTCAGCCCCAGCATTTT. Its translation is CASSLRRGQPQHF.

The chain employs TRBV28 and TRBJ1-5; 7 bases are a match to TRBD1. CDR1 is MDHEN, CDR2 SYDVKM, per germline. The length of the CDR3 is 17 residues. V lost 6 bases and J lost 1; bases outside the gene matches: 12. The CDR3 sequence is CASSFTGAPRSNQPQHF. CDR3 nucleotides: TGTGCCAGCAGCTTCACAGGGGCCCCAAGGAGCAATCAGCCCCAGCATTTT. The full variable domain, in which reference TRBV28 and TRBJ1-5 provide the parts outside the CDR3, is DVKVTQSSRYLVKRTGEKVFLECVQDMDHENMFWYRQDPGLGLRLIYFSYDVKMKEKGDIPEGYSVSREKKERFSLILESASTNQTSMYLCASSFTGAPRSNQPQHFGDGTRLSIL.

The chain has TRBV6-6 and TRBJ2-1, with D possibly being TRBD2 (6 bases). This CDR3 is built from 14 residues. Germline CDR1 is MNHNY and CDR2 is SVGAGI (reference sequence). V gave up 8 bases and J gave up 0 bases, with 11 bases separating them. The CDR3 coding sequence is TGTGCCAGCGCGGCGGGAAGCTCCTACAATGAGCAGTTCTTC. Protein: CASAAGSSYNEQFF.

The chain couples TRBV6-5 to TRBJ1-1; 7 nucleotides agree with TRBD1. The germline V gene has CDR1 MNHEY and CDR2 SVGAGI. The CDR3 consists of 14 residues. V was pared by 4 bases and J by 6 bases, with 8 bases of the junction left unmatched. Here the CDR3 reads CASSSPGQKPEAFF. The CDR3 DNA reads TGTGCCAGCAGTTCCCCGGGACAGAAGCCTGAAGCTTTCTTT.

The V and J genes are TRBV7-8 and TRBJ1-4; D gene unclear. This CDR3 is 15 amino acids long. V lost 1 base, J lost 0 bases, and 6 bases lay in between. Per germline, CDR1 SGHVS and CDR2 FQNEAQ. CDR3 sequence reads: CASSLGPATNEKLFF. DNA for the CDR3: TGTGCCAGCAGCTTAGGTCCGGCAACTAATGAAAAACTGTTTTTT.

The chain couples TRBV19 to TRBJ1-2, with 8 bases lining up with TRBD1. The germline CDR1 and CDR2 sequences are LNHDA and SQIVND (reference sequence). The V and J ends lost 0 bases and 7 bases, in that order; junction bases with no gene match: 1. This CDR3 contains 13 residues. The CDR3 DNA reads as TGTGCCAGTAGTATAGACAGGGGGCCTGGCTACACCTTC. Amino acids: CASSIDRGPGYTF. Complete variable domain (other parts from reference TRBV19 and TRBJ1-2): DGGITQSPKYLFRKEGQNVTLSCEQNLNHDAMYWYRQDPGQGLRLIYYSQIVNDFQKGDIAEGYSVSREKKESFPLTVTSAQKNPTAFYLCASSIDRGPGYTFGSGTRLTVV.

The chain employs TRBV3-1 (or the pseudogene TRBV3-2) and TRBJ2-5, with TRBD2 as a possible D gene (6 bases). This CDR3 has 15 amino acids. The germline gives CDR1 LGHDT, CDR2 YNNKEL (reference sequence). Trimming shortened V by 5 bases and J by 2 bases, and 15 bases separated the two germline ends. CDR3 in DNA: TGTGCCAGCAGCAGCACCCGGGAGAAACAAGAGACCCAGTACTTC. It encodes CASSSTREKQETQYF.

As for this clone: The sample carries other DNA sequences with the same CDR3. The V gene is TRBV5-1, the J gene TRBJ2-1; 10 bases match TRBD2. The CDR3 contains 15 residues. Trimming at V came to 0 bases and at J to 3 bases, leaving 0 bases not matched to a gene. CDR1 SGHRS and CDR2 YFSETQ come from the germline V gene. The CDR3 coding sequence is TGCGCCAGCAGCTTGGTAGCGGGAGGCTACAATGAGCAGTTCTTC. Amino acids: CASSLVAGGYNEQFF.

The chain employs TRBV5-6 and TRBJ1-5; D might be TRBD1 (5 bases). The CDR3 is made up of 14 amino acids. The germline CDR1 and CDR2 sequences are SGHDT and YYEEEE. V gave up 4 bases and J gave up 1 base, with 9 bases separating them. The CDR3 DNA reads TGTGCCAGCAGCGGGGGGGAGAGCAATCAGCCCCAGCATTTT. This sequence encodes CASSGGESNQPQHF. Full variable domain (outside the CDR3, taken from reference TRBV5-6 and TRBJ1-5): DAGVTQSPTHLIKTRGQQVTLRCSPKSGHDTVSWYQQALGQGPQFIFQYYEEEERQRGNFPDRFSGHQFPNYSSELNVNALLLGDSALYLCASSGGESNQPQHFGDGTRLSIL.

V usage is TRBV27 and J usage is TRBJ2-2; TRBD1 is a possible D gene (6 bases). This CDR3 contains 16 residues. Germline V lookup: CDR1 MNHEY, CDR2 SMNVEV (reference sequence). V lost 4 bases and J lost 4, with 16 bases in between. CDR3 DNA sequence: TGTGCCAGCAGTTCCAACAGGGTGGGGGCCACCGGGGAGCTGTTTTTT. Translation gives CASSSNRVGATGELFF.

V is TRBV5-5 and J is TRBJ2-1, with 10 bases matching TRBD2. The CDR3 is 17 amino acids. In germline, CDR1 is SGHKS, CDR2 YYEKEE (reference sequence). Germline trimming cut 3 bases from V and 5 bases from J; bases unmatched to any gene: 11. CDR3 in DNA: TGTGCCAGCAGCTGGGACCCGGGACTAGCGACCCACAATGAGCAGTTCTTC. This sequence encodes CASSWDPGLATHNEQFF.

This chain joins TRBV5-4 and TRBJ2-2, with a tentative D call TRBD2 (6 bases). Germline CDR1 reads SGHNT; CDR2 reads YYREEE (reference sequence). This CDR3 is built from 16 residues. Trimming took off 3 bases at V and 1 base at J, with 13 bases between the two ends. CDR3 DNA sequence: TGTGCCAGCAGCTCATTGACTAGAGGGAACACCGGGGAGCTGTTTTTT. Translating gives CASSSLTRGNTGELFF.

The chain uses TRBV20-1 and TRBJ1-1; 9 nucleotides agree with TRBD1. Germline V gene data show CDR1 as DFQATT and CDR2 as SNEGSKA (reference sequence). The CDR3 runs 14 residues. After removal of 3 bases from V and 7 bases from J, the junction contained 9 bases not matched to a gene. The CDR3 region has the DNA TGCAGTGCTAGTGGACAGGGGAGGCGGATTGAAGCTTTCTTT. It specifies CSASGQGRRIEAFF.

The gene calls are TRBV5-6 and TRBJ1-2, with D possibly TRBD1 on 5 matching bases. This CDR3 region has 14 residues. V shed 2 bases and J shed 4 bases, with 12 bases lying between them. Looked up from germline, CDR1 is SGHDT and CDR2 is YYEEEE. The DNA of the CDR3 is TGTGCCAGCAGCTTCGAACAGGCCGTCTATGGCTACACCTTC. Protein sequence: CASSFEQAVYGYTF.

This clone appeared once. The V gene is TRBV5-6, the J gene TRBJ1-2, with 7 bases aligning to TRBD1. Germline values: CDR1 SGHDT, CDR2 YYEEEE. The CDR3 runs 16 residues. J gave up 2 bases and V 0 bases, and 7 bases lay outside the gene matches. The CDR3 sequence is CASSLVEYRGNYGYTF. The CDR3 DNA reads TGTGCCAGCAGCTTGGTGGAATACAGGGGAAACTATGGCTACACCTTC. The full variable domain, in which reference TRBV5-6 and TRBJ1-2 provide the parts outside the CDR3, is DAGVTQSPTHLIKTRGQQVTLRCSPKSGHDTVSWYQQALGQGPQFIFQYYEEEERQRGNFPDRFSGHQFPNYSSELNVNALLLGDSALYLCASSLVEYRGNYGYTFGSGTRLTVV.

The rearrangement joins TRBV7-8 to TRBJ1-5; TRBD1 agrees at 8 bases. The CDR3 extends over 16 amino acids. CDR1 is SGHVS, CDR2 FQNEAQ, per germline. V lost 5 bases to trimming and J lost 5 bases; unmatched junction nucleotides: 11. The CDR3 DNA is TGTGCCAGCAGCCTTGGGACAGGCCCCGGCGATCAGCCCCAGCATTTT. Translated: CASSLGTGPGDQPQHF. Supplemented by reference TRBV7-8 and TRBJ1-5, the full variable domain reads GAGVSQSPRYKVAKRGQDVALRCDPISGHVSLFWYQQALGQGPEFLTYFQNEAQLDKSGLPSDRFFAERPEGSVSTLKIQRTQQEDSAVYLCASSLGTGPGDQPQHFGDGTRLSIL.

The chain joins TRBV6-5 to TRBJ2-7, with D perhaps matching TRBD1 (6 bases). V was trimmed by 10 bases and J by 3 bases, leaving 13 bases between them. CDR3 length: 12 amino acids. Germline V CDR1 and CDR2: MNHEY, SVGAGI. The CDR3 coding sequence is TGTGCCACCGTAGACAGGAACTACGAGCAGTACTTC. Translation gives CATVDRNYEQYF.